The T cell receptor (beta chain) under discussion was sequenced for a study of T cell responses to AZD1222 COVID-19 vaccine. The germline V and J ends were trimmed by 0 bases and 1 base, with 13 bases remaining between them. The CDR3 has 16 residues. CDR1 MNHEY and CDR2 SVGAGI come from the germline V gene. TCRdb keeps only in-frame clones here, not all; method: immunoSEQ multiplex PCR. The top ten clones hold about two fifths of a sample with 110,000 or so clones, 80% to 90% of them seen once. V and J are TRBV6-5 and TRBJ2-7, with D hard to call. The receptor's source is an adult who received the AZD1222 COVID-19 vaccine. The sample in question was peripheral blood, obtained 28 days after the second AZD1222 dose. The DNA of the CDR3 is TGTGCCAGCAGTTACTCGCCGAGGACCTCATCCTACGAGCAGTACTTC. Its translation is CASSYSPRTSSYEQYF.